This T cell receptor (beta chain) was sequenced for a study of T cell repertoires in cytomegalovirus infection. The germline V and J ends were trimmed by 2 bases and 2 bases, with 9 bases remaining between them. Germline V gives CDR1 MNHEY, CDR2 SMNVEV (reference sequence). CDR3 length: 14 amino acids. This clonotype was observed a handful of times. TCRdb itself ran the reads through MiXCR, one entry per CDR3 protein. The sample shows under 300,000 distinct CDR3 sequences, approximately 15% of them seen only once. J is TRBJ2-5 and V is TRBV27; a possible D gene is TRBD1 (6 bases). The clonotype comes from a human donor in good health (CMV status not recorded). Some clones in this sample may be carry-over from other donors' samples. Sequenced: CD8+ T cells from PBMCs. CDR3 coding DNA: TGTGCCAGCAGTTTACTTCAGGGGCAAGAGACCCAGTACTTC. This translates into CASSLLQGQETQYF.